Sequencing of this T cell receptor beta chain was carried out in a study of cytomegalovirus exposure and HLA in healthy donors. Looking at the study overall: Approximately 81% of a few hundred genotyped donors fell in the Caucasian-associated ancestry cluster. Points from the study as a whole: Most of the TCR beta V segments (in an earlier analysis) were productive either about 87% or about 30% of the time.

The length of the CDR3 is 12 residues. Between the trimmed V and J ends, which lost 6 bases and 5 bases, there was a span of 11 bases. Per the germline V gene, CDR1 is SNHLY and CDR2 is FYNNEI. As regards this clone: Its antigen is unidentified.

A multiplex PCR was run with 60 Vbeta primers and 13 Jbeta primers. TCRdb keeps only in-frame clones here, not all; method: immunoSEQ multiplex PCR. The sample lists 75,000 to 100,000 clones, roughly four fifths occurring once. Sample: PBMCs. The rearrangement uses TRBV2 and TRBJ2-7; D is unclear. This clonotype originated in a man aged 35 to 55 in good health and CMV-seropositive. The CDR3 is CASRLEADEQYF. DNA of the CDR3: TGTGCCAGCAGGCTTGAAGCTGACGAGCAGTACTTC.